This T cell receptor beta chain was profiled in a study of spatial heterogeneity in lung cancer. This CDR3 is built from 13 residues. V was cut by 0 bases and J by 4 bases, with 7 bases left in between. Per germline, CDR1 LGHDT and CDR2 YNNKEL (reference sequence). Time point here: blood at routine non-recurrence follow-up after resection. TCRdb re-called the 5' RACE reads through MiXCR, storing one row per CDR3 protein. The sample holds 35,000 to 55,000 distinct CDR3 sequences, 10% to 15% seen once. This clonotype was detected many times. The input for sequencing was PBMCs, taken at follow-up. This sequence was found in a male donor with early-stage non-small cell lung cancer. This chain joins TRBV3-1 and TRBJ2-7; D uncertain. The CDR3 spells CASSQESVYEQYF. The CDR3 DNA reads TGTGCCAGCAGCCAAGAATCTGTTTACGAGCAGTACTTC.